One and the same sample provided the 16 T cell receptor beta chains below, sequenced in a study of cytomegalovirus exposure and HLA in healthy donors. TCRdb's copy holds only in-frame clones and misses some; the assay was immunoSEQ multiplex PCR. The top ten hold roughly 1% of the sample, which has about 220,000 clones, 75% to 95% seen once. The sequenced material came from PBMCs. The receptor set was obtained from a young woman in good health and CMV-seronegative.

This sequence joins TRBV13 and TRBJ2-3, with TRBD2 matching 7 bases. The CDR3 has 15 amino acids. CDR1 is PRHDT, CDR2 FYEKMQ, per germline (reference sequence). The ends lost 4 bases at V and 4 bases at J; junction bases unmatched: 8. CDR3 bases: TGTGCCAGCAGCTCTAGGCTAGCGGAAGCAGATACGCAGTATTTT. It is translated as CASSSRLAEADTQYF.

J is TRBJ2-7 and V is TRBV27, with D perhaps matching TRBD1 (6 bases). There are 17 residues in the CDR3. The germline V and J ends were trimmed by 5 bases and 0 bases, with 20 bases remaining between them. Germline V gene sequence: CDR1 MNHEY, CDR2 SMNVEV (reference sequence). The chain's CDR3 is CASSPRSDRYNSYEQYF. CDR3 nucleotides: TGTGCCAGCAGTCCCCGCTCGGACAGATACAACTCCTACGAGCAGTACTTC.

The chain couples TRBV19 to TRBJ1-1; possible D gene TRBD1, 6 bases. V was trimmed by 4 bases and J by 1 base, leaving 16 bases between them. The CDR3 is made up of 16 amino acids. In germline, CDR1 is LNHDA, CDR2 SQIVND (reference sequence). CDR3 protein: CASSTNRVAGNTEAFF. The CDR3 nucleotides read TGTGCCAGTAGTACCAACAGGGTAGCAGGGAACACTGAAGCTTTCTTT.

J is TRBJ2-2 and V is TRBV19; D gene unclear. The CDR3 loop spans 16 amino acids. Trimming left V 3 bases short and J 3 bases short, with 14 bases between. Germline V gives CDR1 LNHDA, CDR2 SQIVND (reference sequence). The CDR3: CASSIVGSLHTGELFF. The CDR3 DNA reads as TGTGCCAGTAGTATTGTGGGCTCCCTTCACACCGGGGAGCTGTTTTTT.

The V call is TRBV7-6, the J call TRBJ1-1; D uncertain. The ends were cut back, 1 base at V and 2 bases at J, with 5 bases in the middle. The CDR3 sequence is 13 residues long. The germline gives CDR1 SGHVS, CDR2 FNYEAQ. The CDR3 DNA follows: TGTGCCAGCAGCTTAGTTATAAACACTGAAGCTTTCTTT. The encoded protein is CASSLVINTEAFF.

This rearrangement joins TRBV6-5 to TRBJ2-3; 7 positions agree with TRBD2. The trim removed 0 bases at V and 4 bases at J, leaving 4 bases unmatched. CDR1 and CDR2 from the germline V gene are MNHEY and SVGAGI. This CDR3 has 15 residues. The CDR3 DNA sequence: TGTGCCAGCAGTTACTCTGCGGGAGAGCCAGATACGCAGTATTTT. Its translation is CASSYSAGEPDTQYF.

The rearrangement joins TRBV6-6 to TRBJ2-1, with D possibly matching TRBD2 (6 bases). CDR3 length equals 12 residues. Germline V gene data show CDR1 as MNHNY and CDR2 as SVGAGI (reference sequence). V shed 6 bases and J shed 6 bases, with 9 bases lying between them. The CDR3, as DNA: TGTGCCAGCAGCACCGGGGGCAATGAGCAGTTCTTC. Translated, it gives CASSTGGNEQFF.

The chain carries TRBV5-1 and TRBJ2-1, with TRBD1 matching over 9 bases. CDR1 is SGHRS, CDR2 YFSETQ, per germline. The CDR3 extends over 15 amino acids. V shed 3 bases and J 7 bases; nucleotides not matched to a gene: 8. CDR3 in DNA: TGCGCCAGCAGCTCAACCGGGACAGGGAGTAATGAGCAGTTCTTC. Amino acids: CASSSTGTGSNEQFF.

A few counts support this clone. The chain carries TRBV14 and TRBJ1-1; 7 bases fit TRBD1. The CDR3 loop spans 13 amino acids. V dropped 1 base and J dropped 4; count of bases not matched to a gene: 0. Germline V CDR1 and CDR2: SGHDN, FVKESK. The CDR3 DNA is TGTGCCAGCAGCCAAGGGACAGGCACTGAAGCTTTCTTT. It specifies CASSQGTGTEAFF. The complete variable domain, with remaining parts taken from reference TRBV14 and TRBJ1-1, reads EAGVTQFPSHSVIEKGQTVTLRCDPISGHDNLYWYRRVMGKEIKFLLHFVKESKQDESGMPNNRFLAERTGGTYSTLKVQPAELEDSGVYFCASSQGTGTEAFFGQGTRLTVV.

In regard to this clone: The germline gene is not matched at one end of the junction; a read error may be the cause. The J gene is TRBJ1-4, the V gene TRBV5-4, with D uncertain. Germline CDR1 is SGHNT and CDR2 is YYREEE (reference sequence). CDR3 size: 13 residues. DNA of the CDR3: TGTGCCAGCAGCTTGGGGACTAACGAAAAACTGTTTTTT. It codes for CASSLGTNEKLFF. Together with reference TRBV5-4 and TRBJ1-4, the CDR3 gives the full variable domain: ETGVTQSPTHLIKTRGQQVTLRCSSQSGHNTVSWYQQALGQGPQFIFQYYREEENGRGNFPPRFSGLQFPNYSSELNVNALELDDSALYLCASSLGTNEKLFFGSGTQLSVL.

V gene TRBV30 combines with J gene TRBJ2-1; maybe TRBD1 (6 bases). The V gene's germline CDR1 is GTSNPN and CDR2 SVGIG (reference sequence). The CDR3 is 14 residues long. V was clipped by 3 bases and J by 2 bases, with 11 bases between them. CDR3 nucleotide sequence: TGTGCCTGGAGGTACAGGGTACCCTACAATGAGCAGTTCTTC. Residues: CAWRYRVPYNEQFF.

The chain couples TRBV5-1 to TRBJ2-1; D is uncertain. The CDR3 contains 14 residues. The V gene lost 4 bases and the J gene lost 6 bases, with 14 bases spanning the gap. Germline V gives CDR1 SGHRS, CDR2 YFSETQ. For the CDR3, the DNA is TGCGCCAGCAGCATGGCGTTGCCCGGCAATGAGCAGTTCTTC. Amino acid sequence: CASSMALPGNEQFF.

The chain couples TRBV7-9 to TRBJ1-1, with unresolved D. CDR1 is SEHNR and CDR2 is FQNEAQ in the germline V gene (reference sequence). CDR3 size: 11 residues. Between the trimmed V and J ends, which lost 2 bases and 8 bases, there was a span of 6 bases. For the CDR3, the DNA is TGTGCCAGCAGCTTAAGCTTCGAAGCTTTCTTT. It encodes CASSLSFEAFF. The whole variable domain, remainder taken from reference TRBV7-9 and TRBJ1-1, is DTGVSQNPRHKITKRGQNVTFRCDPISEHNRLYWYRQTLGQGPEFLTYFQNEAQLEKSRLLSDRFSAERPKGSFSTLEIQRTEQGDSAMYLCASSLSFEAFFGQGTRLTVV.

The chain couples TRBV29-1 to TRBJ1-5; D is unclear. With 4 bases removed from V and 2 bases from J, the gap between germline ends came to 15 bases. CDR1 and CDR2 (germline): SQVTM, ANQGSEA. This CDR3 contains 15 residues. The DNA of the CDR3 is TGCAGCGTTGCCGGCGACGGGTGGGGCAATCAGCCCCAGCATTTT. It codes for CSVAGDGWGNQPQHF.

This clone was seen just once. The chain uses TRBV6-1 and TRBJ2-1, with 10 nucleotides matching TRBD1. This CDR3 has 13 residues. The ends lost 4 bases at V and 7 bases at J; junction bases unmatched: 1. CDR1 MNHNS and CDR2 SASEGT come from the germline V gene. The DNA for the CDR3 is TGTGCCAGCAGTGCGGACAGGGGGAATGAGCAGTTCTTC. This codes for CASSADRGNEQFF.

The chain joins TRBV15 to TRBJ1-2; a weak D match, TRBD1 (5 bases). V was trimmed by 9 bases and J by 0 bases, leaving 14 bases between them. The germline V gene encodes CDR1 LNHNV and CDR2 YYDKDF (reference sequence). This CDR3 has 14 residues. CDR3 sequence reads: CATGRDGPNYGYTF. Here the CDR3 DNA reads TGTGCCACGGGGAGGGACGGACCTAACTATGGCTACACCTTC. Variable domain in full (rest from reference TRBV15 and TRBJ1-2): DAMVIQNPRYQVTQFGKPVTLSCSQTLNHNVMYWYQQKSSQAPKLLFHYYDKDFNNEADTPDNFQSRRPNTSFCFLDIRSPGLGDTAMYLCATGRDGPNYGYTFGSGTRLTVV.